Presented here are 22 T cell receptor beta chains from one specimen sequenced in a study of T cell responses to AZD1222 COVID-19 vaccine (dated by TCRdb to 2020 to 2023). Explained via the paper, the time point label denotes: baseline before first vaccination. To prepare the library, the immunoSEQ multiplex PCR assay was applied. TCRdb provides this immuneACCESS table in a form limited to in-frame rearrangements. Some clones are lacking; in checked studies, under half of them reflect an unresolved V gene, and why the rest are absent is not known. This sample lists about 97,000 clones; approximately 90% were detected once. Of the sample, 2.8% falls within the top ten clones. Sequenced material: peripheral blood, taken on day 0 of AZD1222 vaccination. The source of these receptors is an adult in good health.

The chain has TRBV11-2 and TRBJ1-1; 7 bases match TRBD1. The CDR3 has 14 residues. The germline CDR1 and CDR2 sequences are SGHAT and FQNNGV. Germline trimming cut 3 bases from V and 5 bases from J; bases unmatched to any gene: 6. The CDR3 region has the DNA TGTGCCAGCAGCTTGGGGCAGGGGGGAACTGAAGCTTTCTTT. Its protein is CASSLGQGGTEAFF.

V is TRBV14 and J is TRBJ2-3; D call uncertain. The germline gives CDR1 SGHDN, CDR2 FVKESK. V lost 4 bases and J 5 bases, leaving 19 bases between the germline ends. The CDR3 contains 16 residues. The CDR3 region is CASSLDHQRLGDTQYF. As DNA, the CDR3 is TGTGCCAGCAGCCTAGATCACCAGCGCCTAGGAGATACGCAGTATTTT.

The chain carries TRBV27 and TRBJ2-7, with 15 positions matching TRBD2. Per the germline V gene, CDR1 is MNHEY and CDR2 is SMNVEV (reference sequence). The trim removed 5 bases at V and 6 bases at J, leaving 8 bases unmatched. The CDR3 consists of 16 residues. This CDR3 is CASSPGLAGGPFEQYF. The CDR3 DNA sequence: TGTGCCAGCAGTCCTGGACTAGCGGGGGGGCCTTTCGAGCAGTACTTC.

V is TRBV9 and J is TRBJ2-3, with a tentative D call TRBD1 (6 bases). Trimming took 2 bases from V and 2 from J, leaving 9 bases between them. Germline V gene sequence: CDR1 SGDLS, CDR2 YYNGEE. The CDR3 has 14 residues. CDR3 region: CASSVTGYTDTQYF. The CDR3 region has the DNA TGTGCCAGCAGCGTCACAGGGTACACAGATACGCAGTATTTT.

CDR3 region: CASSHGQPYSNQPQHF. DNA of the CDR3: TGTGCCAGCAGCCATGGGCAGCCCTATAGCAATCAGCCCCAGCATTTT. This chain links TRBV7-2 with TRBJ1-5; D not certain. V was trimmed by 5 bases and J by 0 bases, leaving 14 bases between them. CDR3 length: 16 amino acids. CDR1 and CDR2 (germline): SGHTA, FQGNSA.

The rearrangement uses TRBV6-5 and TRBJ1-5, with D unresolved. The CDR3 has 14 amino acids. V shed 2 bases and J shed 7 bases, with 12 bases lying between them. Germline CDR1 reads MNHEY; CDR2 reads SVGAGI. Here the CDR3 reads CASSYGSLGQPQHF. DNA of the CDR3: TGTGCCAGCAGTTACGGGAGTCTTGGCCAGCCCCAGCATTTT.

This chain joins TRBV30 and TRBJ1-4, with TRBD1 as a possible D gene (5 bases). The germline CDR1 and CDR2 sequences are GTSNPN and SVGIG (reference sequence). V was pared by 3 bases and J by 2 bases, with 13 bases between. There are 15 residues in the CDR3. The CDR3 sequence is CAWRRGPGTNEKLFF. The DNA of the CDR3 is TGTGCCTGGAGGAGAGGGCCAGGGACTAATGAAAAACTGTTTTTT.

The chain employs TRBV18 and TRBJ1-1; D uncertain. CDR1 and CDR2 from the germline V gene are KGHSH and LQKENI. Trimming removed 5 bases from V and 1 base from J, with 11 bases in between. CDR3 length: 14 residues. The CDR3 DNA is TGTGCCAGCTCATCCTACAGTGGGAACACTGAAGCTTTCTTT. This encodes CASSSYSGNTEAFF.

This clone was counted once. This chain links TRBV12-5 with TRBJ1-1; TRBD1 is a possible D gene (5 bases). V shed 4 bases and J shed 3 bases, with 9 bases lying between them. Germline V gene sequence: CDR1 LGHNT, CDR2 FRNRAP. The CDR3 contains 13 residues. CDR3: CASGSQTDTEAFF. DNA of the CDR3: TGTGCTAGTGGTTCCCAGACAGACACTGAAGCTTTCTTT.

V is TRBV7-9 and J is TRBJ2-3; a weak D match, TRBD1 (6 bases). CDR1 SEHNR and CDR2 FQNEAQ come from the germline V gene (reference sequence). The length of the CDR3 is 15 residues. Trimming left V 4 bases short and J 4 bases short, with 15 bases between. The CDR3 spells CASSSLGGASDTQYF. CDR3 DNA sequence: TGTGCCAGCAGCTCGCTAGGGGGAGCGTCAGATACGCAGTATTTT.

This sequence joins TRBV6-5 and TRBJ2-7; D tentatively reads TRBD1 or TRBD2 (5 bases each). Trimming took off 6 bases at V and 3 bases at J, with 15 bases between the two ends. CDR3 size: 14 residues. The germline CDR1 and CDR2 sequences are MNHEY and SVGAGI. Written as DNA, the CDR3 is TGTGCCAGCAGCCGGGCAAGTGGGGGCTACGAGCAGTACTTC. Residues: CASSRASGGYEQYF.

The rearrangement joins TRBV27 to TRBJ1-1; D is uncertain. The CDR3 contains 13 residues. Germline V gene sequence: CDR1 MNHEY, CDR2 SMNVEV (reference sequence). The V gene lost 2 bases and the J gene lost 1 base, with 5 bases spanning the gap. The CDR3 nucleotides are TGTGCCAGCAGTTTAACCCAGAACACTGAAGCTTTCTTT. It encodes CASSLTQNTEAFF.

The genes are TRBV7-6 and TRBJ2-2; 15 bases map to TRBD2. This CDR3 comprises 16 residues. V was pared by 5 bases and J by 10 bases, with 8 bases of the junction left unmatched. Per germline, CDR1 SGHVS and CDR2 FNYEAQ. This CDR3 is CASSTRTSGGVPELFF. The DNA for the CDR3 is TGTGCCAGCAGCACCCGGACTAGCGGGGGGGTTCCGGAGCTGTTTTTT.

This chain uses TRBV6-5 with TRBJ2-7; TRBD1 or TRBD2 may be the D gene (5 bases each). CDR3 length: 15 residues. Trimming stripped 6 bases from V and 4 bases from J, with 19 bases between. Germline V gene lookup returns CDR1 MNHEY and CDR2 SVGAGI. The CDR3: CASSHRDGLRYEQYF. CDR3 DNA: TGTGCCAGCAGCCACCGGGACGGCCTTCGGTACGAGCAGTACTTC.

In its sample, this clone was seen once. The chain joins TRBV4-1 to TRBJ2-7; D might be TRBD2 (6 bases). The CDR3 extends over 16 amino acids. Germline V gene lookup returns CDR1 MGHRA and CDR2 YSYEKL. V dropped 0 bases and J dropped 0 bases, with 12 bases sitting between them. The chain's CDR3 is CASSQEWGVISYEQYF. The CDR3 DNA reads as TGCGCCAGCAGCCAAGAATGGGGGGTTATCTCCTACGAGCAGTACTTC.

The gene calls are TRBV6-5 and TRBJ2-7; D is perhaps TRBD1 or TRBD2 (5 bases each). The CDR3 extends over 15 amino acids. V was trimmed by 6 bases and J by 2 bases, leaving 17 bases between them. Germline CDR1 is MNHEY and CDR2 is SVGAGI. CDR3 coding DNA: TGTGCCAGCAGGTCTTTCGGGACCGCCACCTACGAGCAGTACTTC. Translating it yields CASRSFGTATYEQYF.

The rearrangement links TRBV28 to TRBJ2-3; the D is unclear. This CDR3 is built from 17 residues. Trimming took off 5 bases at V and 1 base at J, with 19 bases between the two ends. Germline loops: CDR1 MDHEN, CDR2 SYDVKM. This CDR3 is CASSVVPSSFGTDTQYF. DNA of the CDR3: TGTGCCAGCAGTGTAGTCCCGAGTAGCTTCGGCACAGATACGCAGTATTTT.

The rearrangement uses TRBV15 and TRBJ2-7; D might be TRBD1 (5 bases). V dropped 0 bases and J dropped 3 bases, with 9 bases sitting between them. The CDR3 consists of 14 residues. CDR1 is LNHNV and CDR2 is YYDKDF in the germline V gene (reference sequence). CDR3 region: CATSREGRNYEQYF. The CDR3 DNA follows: TGTGCCACCAGCAGAGAGGGGCGGAACTACGAGCAGTACTTC.

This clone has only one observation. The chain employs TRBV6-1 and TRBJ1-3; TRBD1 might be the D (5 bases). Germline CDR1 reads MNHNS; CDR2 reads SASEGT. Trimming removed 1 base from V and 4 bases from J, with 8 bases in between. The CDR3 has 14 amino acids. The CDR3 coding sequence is TGTGCCAGCAGTGAAGGGACAACCGGAAACACCATATATTTT. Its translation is CASSEGTTGNTIYF.

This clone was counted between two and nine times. CDR3 sequence (DNA): TGTGCCAGCAGCTCCGGACTAGCGGGGAATGAGCAGTTCTTC. This sequence encodes CASSSGLAGNEQFF. This chain uses TRBV5-5 with TRBJ2-1; 12 bases align to TRBD2. Germline V gene lookup returns CDR1 SGHKS and CDR2 YYEKEE (reference sequence). This CDR3 spans 14 amino acids. J gave up 7 bases and V 3 bases, and 2 bases lay outside the gene matches.

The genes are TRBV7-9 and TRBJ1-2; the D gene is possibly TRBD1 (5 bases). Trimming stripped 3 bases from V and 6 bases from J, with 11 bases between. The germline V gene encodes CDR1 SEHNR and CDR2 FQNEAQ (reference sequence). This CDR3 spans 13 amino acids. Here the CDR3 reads CASSLAGGDGYTF. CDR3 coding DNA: TGTGCCAGCAGCTTGGCCGGGGGTGATGGCTACACCTTC.

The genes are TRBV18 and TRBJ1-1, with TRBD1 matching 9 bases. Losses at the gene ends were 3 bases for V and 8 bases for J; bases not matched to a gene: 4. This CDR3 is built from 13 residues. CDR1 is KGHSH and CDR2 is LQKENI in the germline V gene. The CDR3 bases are TGTGCCAGCTCACCGCCGGGACAGGGAGAAGCTTTCTTT. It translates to CASSPPGQGEAFF.